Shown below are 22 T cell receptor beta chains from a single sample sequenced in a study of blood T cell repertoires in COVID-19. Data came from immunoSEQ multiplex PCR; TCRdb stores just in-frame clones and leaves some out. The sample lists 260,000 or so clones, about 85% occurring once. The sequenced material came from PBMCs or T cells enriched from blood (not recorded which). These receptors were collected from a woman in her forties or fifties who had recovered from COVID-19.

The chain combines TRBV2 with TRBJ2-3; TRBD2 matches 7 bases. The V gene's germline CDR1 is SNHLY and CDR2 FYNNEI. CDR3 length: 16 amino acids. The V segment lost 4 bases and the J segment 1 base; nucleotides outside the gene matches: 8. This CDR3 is CASSALGAGGTDTQYF. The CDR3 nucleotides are TGTGCCAGCAGTGCCCTTGGGGCGGGGGGCACAGATACGCAGTATTTT.

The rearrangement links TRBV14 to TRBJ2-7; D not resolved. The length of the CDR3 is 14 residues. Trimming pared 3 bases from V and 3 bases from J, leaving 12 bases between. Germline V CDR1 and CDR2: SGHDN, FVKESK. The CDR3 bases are TGTGCCAGCAGCCATAAAATCGGCGGCTACGAGCAGTACTTC. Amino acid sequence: CASSHKIGGYEQYF.

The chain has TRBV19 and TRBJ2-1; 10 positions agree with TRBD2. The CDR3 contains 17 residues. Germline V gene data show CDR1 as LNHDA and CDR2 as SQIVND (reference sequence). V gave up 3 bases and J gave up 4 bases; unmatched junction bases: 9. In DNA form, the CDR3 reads TGTGCCAGTAGTATTTGGTCCAGCGGGGGGGGATACAATGAGCAGTTCTTC. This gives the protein CASSIWSSGGGYNEQFF.

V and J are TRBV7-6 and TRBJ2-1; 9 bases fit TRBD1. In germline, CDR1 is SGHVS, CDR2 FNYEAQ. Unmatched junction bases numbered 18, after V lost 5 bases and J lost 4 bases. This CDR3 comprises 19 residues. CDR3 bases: TGTGCCAGCAGCCCCCGGGACAGGGTTGCGAGCGGAGTATACAATGAGCAGTTCTTC. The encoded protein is CASSPRDRVASGVYNEQFF. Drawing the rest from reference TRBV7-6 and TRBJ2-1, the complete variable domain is GAGVSQSPRYKVTKRGQDVALRCDPISGHVSLYWYRQALGQGPEFLTYFNYEAQQDKSGLPNDRFSAERPEGSISTLTIQRTEQRDSAMYRCASSPRDRVASGVYNEQFFGPGTRLTVL.

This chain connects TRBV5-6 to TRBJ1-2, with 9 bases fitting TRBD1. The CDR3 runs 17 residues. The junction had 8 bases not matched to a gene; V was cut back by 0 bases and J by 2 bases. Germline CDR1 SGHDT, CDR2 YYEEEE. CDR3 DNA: TGTGCCAGCAGCTTGGTTTGGGAACAGGGGGCAAACTATGGCTACACCTTC. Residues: CASSLVWEQGANYGYTF.

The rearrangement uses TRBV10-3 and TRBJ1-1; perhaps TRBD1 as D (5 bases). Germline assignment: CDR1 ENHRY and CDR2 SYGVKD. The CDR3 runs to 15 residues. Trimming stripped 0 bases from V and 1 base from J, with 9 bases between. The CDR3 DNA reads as TGTGCCATCAGTGAGTCGACAGCACCGAACACTGAAGCTTTCTTT. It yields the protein CAISESTAPNTEAFF.

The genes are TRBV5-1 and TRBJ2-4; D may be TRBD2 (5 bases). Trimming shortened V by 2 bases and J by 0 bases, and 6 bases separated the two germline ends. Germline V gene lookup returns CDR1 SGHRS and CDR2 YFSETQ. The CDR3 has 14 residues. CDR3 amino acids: CASSLGLAKNIQYF. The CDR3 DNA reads TGCGCCAGCAGCTTAGGACTAGCCAAAAACATTCAGTACTTC.

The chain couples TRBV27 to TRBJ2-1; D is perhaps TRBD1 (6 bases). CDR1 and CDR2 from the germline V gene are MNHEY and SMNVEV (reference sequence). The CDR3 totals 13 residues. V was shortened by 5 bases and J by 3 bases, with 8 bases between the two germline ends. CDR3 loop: CASSQGIYNEQFF. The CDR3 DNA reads TGTGCCAGCAGTCAGGGGATCTACAATGAGCAGTTCTTC.

The CDR3 is CAISETSGRDHNEQFF. The CDR3 bases are TGTGCCATCAGTGAAACTAGCGGGAGAGATCACAATGAGCAGTTCTTC. The V and J genes are TRBV10-3 and TRBJ2-1; 11 bases agree with TRBD2. The CDR3 covers 16 residues. The germline V gene has CDR1 ENHRY and CDR2 SYGVKD. The V and J ends lost 3 bases and 5 bases, in that order; junction bases with no gene match: 6.

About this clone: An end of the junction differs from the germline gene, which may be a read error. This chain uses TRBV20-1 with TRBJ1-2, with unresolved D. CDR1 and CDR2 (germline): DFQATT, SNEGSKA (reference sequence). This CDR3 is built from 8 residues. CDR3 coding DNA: TGCAGTGGGGAGGGTTATGCCTTC. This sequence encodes CSGEGYAF.

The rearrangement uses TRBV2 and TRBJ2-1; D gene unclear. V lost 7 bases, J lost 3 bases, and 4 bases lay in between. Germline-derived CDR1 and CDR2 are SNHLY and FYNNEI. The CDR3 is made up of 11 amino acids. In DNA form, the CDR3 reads TGTGCCAGCAACTACTACAATGAGCAGTTCTTC. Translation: CASNYYNEQFF.

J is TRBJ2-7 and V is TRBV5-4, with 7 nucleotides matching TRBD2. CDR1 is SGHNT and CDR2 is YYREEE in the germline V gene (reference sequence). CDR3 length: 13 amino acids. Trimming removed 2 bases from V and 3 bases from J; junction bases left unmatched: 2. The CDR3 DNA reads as TGTGCCAGCAGCTTCGGGACTATCTACGAGCAGTACTTC. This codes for CASSFGTIYEQYF.

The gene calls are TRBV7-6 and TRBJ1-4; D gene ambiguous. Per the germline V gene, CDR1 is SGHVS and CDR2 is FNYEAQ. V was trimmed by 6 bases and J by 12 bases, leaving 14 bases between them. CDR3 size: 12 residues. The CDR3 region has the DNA TGTGCCAGCAGTACAGACTGGAGGGAACTGTTTTTT. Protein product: CASSTDWRELFF.

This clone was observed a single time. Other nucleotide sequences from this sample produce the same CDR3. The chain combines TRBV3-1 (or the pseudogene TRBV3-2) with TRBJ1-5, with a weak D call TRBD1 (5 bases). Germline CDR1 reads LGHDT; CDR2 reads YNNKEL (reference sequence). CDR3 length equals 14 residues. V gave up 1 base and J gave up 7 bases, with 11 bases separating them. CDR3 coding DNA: TGTGCCAGCAGCCAAGGCGGGGGACGGCAGCCCCAGCATTTT. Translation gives CASSQGGGRQPQHF.

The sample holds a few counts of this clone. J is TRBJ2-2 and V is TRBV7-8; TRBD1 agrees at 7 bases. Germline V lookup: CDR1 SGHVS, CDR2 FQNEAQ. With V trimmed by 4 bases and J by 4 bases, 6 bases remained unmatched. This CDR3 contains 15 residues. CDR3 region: CASSSDRIPTGELFF. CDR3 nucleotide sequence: TGTGCCAGCAGCTCGGACAGGATCCCCACCGGGGAGCTGTTTTTT.

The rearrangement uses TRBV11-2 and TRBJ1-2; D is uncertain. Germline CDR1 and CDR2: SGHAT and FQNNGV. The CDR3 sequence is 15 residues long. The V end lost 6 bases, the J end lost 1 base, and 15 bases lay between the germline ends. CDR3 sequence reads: CASRFRTEDNYGYTF. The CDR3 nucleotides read TGTGCCAGCAGGTTCCGGACTGAGGATAACTATGGCTACACCTTC.

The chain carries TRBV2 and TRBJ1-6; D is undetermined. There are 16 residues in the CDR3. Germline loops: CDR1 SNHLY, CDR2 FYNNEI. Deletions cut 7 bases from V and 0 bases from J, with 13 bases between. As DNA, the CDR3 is TGTGCCAGCACTGGAGTGATGAGCTCCTATAATTCACCCCTCCACTTT. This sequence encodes CASTGVMSSYNSPLHF.

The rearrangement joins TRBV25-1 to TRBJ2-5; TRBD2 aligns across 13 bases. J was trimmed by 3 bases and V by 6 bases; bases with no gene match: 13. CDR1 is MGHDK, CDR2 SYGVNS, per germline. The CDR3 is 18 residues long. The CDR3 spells CASSGLAGELNVKETQYF. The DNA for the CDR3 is TGTGCCAGCAGCGGACTAGCGGGGGAGCTAAATGTTAAAGAGACCCAGTACTTC.

Here the CDR3 DNA reads TGCGCCAGCAGGCCCGGGACTAGCGGGGCCCAGCAGTTCTTC. It translates to CASRPGTSGAQQFF. The V call is TRBV5-1, the J call TRBJ2-1; 13 positions match TRBD2. The germline V gene encodes CDR1 SGHRS and CDR2 YFSETQ. The CDR3 totals 14 residues. The ends lost 5 bases at V and 11 bases at J; junction bases unmatched: 7.

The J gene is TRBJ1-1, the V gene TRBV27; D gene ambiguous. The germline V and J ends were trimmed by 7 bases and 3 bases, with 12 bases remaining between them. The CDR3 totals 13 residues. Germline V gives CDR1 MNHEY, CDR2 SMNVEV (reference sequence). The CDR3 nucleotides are TGTGCCAGCAAACCAAACAGAGACACTGAAGCTTTCTTT. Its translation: CASKPNRDTEAFF.

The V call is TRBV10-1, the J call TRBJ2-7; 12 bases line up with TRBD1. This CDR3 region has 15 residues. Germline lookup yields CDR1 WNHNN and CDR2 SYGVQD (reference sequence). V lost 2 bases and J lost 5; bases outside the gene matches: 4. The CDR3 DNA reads TGCGCCAGCAGTGAGGGGACAGGGGGCATTCACGAGCAGTACTTC. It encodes CASSEGTGGIHEQYF.

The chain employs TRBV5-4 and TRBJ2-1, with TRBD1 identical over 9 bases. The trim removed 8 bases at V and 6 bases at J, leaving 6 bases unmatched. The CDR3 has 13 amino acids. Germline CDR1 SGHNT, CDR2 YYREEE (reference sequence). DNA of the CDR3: TGTGCCAGTTACGGGACAGGGAGCAATGAGCAGTTCTTC. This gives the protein CASYGTGSNEQFF.